This T cell receptor beta chain was recorded in a study of technical replicates of blood from a few donors. V was pared by 5 bases and J by 4 bases, with 11 bases between. Germline assignment: CDR1 SGHVS and CDR2 FQNEAQ. There are 13 residues in the CDR3. The repertoire was sequenced with immunoSEQ multiplex PCR; TCRdb's copy has only in-frame clones and lacks some. This sample carries about 63,000 clones, around 87% of them seen once, and the ten largest clones take under 6.5%. Input material: PBMCs. The source of this sequence is a human donor in good health. Some clones in this sample may be carry-over from other donors' samples. V and J are TRBV7-8 and TRBJ1-1; unclear D gene. The CDR3 reads CASSGRGPTEAFF. CDR3 DNA: TGTGCCAGCAGCGGACGAGGGCCCACTGAAGCTTTCTTT.